This T cell receptor (beta chain) was found in a study of OX40 agonist ivuxolimab in advanced cancers. Overall study context: Participants, 75% to 85% male, averaged approximately 65 years of age, ranging from about 23 to 79. Participants could have had prior anti-PD-1, anti-PD-L1 or anti-CTLA-4 therapy, and roughly 40% had some. Study findings and constraints: In general, CD8+ T cells held more expanded clones than CD4+ did, on average. Some patients who did not respond also had low normalized T-cell clonal expansion.

As for this clone: The antigen is undetermined.

J lost 5 bases, V lost 2 bases, and 6 bases had no gene match. Germline lookup yields CDR1 MNHNY and CDR2 SVGAGI (reference sequence). CDR3 size: 15 residues. Generated by immunoSEQ multiplex PCR, the TCRdb table keeps only in-frame clones and is missing some. The sample includes 100,000 or so clones, approximately 95% of them seen just once. The source was CD4+ or CD8+ T cells sorted from blood, collected in a trial of the OX40 agonist ivuxolimab. This chain uses TRBV6-6 with TRBJ1-2, with TRBD1 matching over 9 bases. This receptor was taken from an adult with an advanced solid tumor such as melanoma, head and neck, liver or kidney cancer. DNA of the CDR3: TGTGCCAGCAGTTACGGGACAGGGTCACCTTATGGCTACACCTTC. Residues: CASSYGTGSPYGYTF.